One and the same sample provided the 9 T cell receptor beta chains below, sequenced in a study of somatic mutations in cytotoxic T cells in rheumatoid arthritis. Only in-frame clones appear in the TCRdb table, and some are missing; sequencing was by immunoSEQ multiplex PCR. This table holds 11,000 or so clones, over 65% found once. The material sequenced was CD8+ T cells sorted from blood. These receptors all stem from a woman between 40 and 55 years old in good health.

The chain combines TRBV29-1 with TRBJ1-1; D is possibly TRBD1 (5 bases). The V gene lost 7 bases and the J gene lost 8 bases, with 14 bases spanning the gap. The CDR3 consists of 11 residues. Germline values: CDR1 SQVTM, CDR2 ANQGSEA. The CDR3 spells CSADSALEAFF. Written as DNA, the CDR3 is TGCAGCGCCGACAGCGCCCTGGAAGCTTTCTTT.

The V gene is TRBV7-9, the J gene TRBJ1-2; no clear D. This CDR3 region has 14 residues. V lost 3 bases and J 3 bases, leaving 11 bases between the germline ends. CDR1 is SEHNR and CDR2 is FQNEAQ in the germline V gene (reference sequence). The CDR3 nucleotides are TGTGCCAGCAGCTTCCCCTCGTCAGACTATGGCTACACCTTC. Translated, it gives CASSFPSSDYGYTF.

This clone was observed a single time. This sequence joins TRBV14 and TRBJ2-7; weak D call: TRBD1 (6 bases). V was cut by 4 bases and J by 4 bases, with 8 bases left in between. Per germline, CDR1 SGHDN and CDR2 FVKESK. The CDR3 extends over 12 amino acids. The chain's CDR3 is CASSPGQYEQYF. The CDR3 bases are TGTGCCAGCAGCCCCGGACAGTACGAGCAGTACTTC.

The rearrangement links TRBV11-3 to TRBJ2-7; D may be TRBD2 (6 bases). This CDR3 contains 12 residues. Germline CDR1 SGHNT, CDR2 YENEEA. V was cut by 3 bases and J by 3 bases, with 6 bases left in between. The CDR3 DNA follows: TGTGCCAGCAGCTTCGGGGGCTACGAGCAGTACTTC. Translation: CASSFGGYEQYF.

This chain links TRBV2 with TRBJ2-1; TRBD1 is a possible D gene (5 bases). The V gene lost 1 base and the J gene lost 0 bases, with 10 bases spanning the gap. Germline V gives CDR1 SNHLY, CDR2 FYNNEI. The CDR3 is 16 residues long. CDR3 sequence (DNA): TGTGCCAGCAGTGAAGTTGTACAGGCCTCCTACAATGAGCAGTTCTTC. Translated, it gives CASSEVVQASYNEQFF.

The chain employs TRBV19 and TRBJ1-5; D call uncertain. In germline, CDR1 is LNHDA, CDR2 SQIVND (reference sequence). V was cut by 5 bases and J by 5 bases, with 4 bases left in between. The CDR3 covers 11 residues. Written as DNA, the CDR3 is TGTGCCAGTAGTGAGGATCAGCCCCAGCATTTT. Protein: CASSEDQPQHF.

The J gene is TRBJ2-2, the V gene TRBV4-1; D is possibly TRBD1 or TRBD2 (6 bases each). CDR3 length equals 15 residues. V was pared by 5 bases and J by 5 bases, with 15 bases between. Germline values: CDR1 MGHRA, CDR2 YSYEKL. CDR3 sequence reads: CASSTARGGTGELFF. In DNA form, the CDR3 reads TGCGCCAGCAGCACCGCCAGGGGAGGTACCGGGGAGCTGTTTTTT.

This clone was seen once. The rearrangement joins TRBV10-3 to TRBJ2-1; no clear D gene. The V and J ends lost 8 bases and 3 bases respectively, with 11 bases between them. This CDR3 contains 13 residues. Looked up from germline, CDR1 is ENHRY and CDR2 is SYGVKD. DNA for the CDR3: TGTGCCATCGCCACCGAGAGCTACAATGAGCAGTTCTTC. Protein sequence: CAIATESYNEQFF.

The rearrangement joins TRBV28 to TRBJ1-1, with D possibly matching TRBD1 (6 bases). The CDR3 spans 16 residues. V lost 3 bases and J lost 5, with 19 bases in between. Germline assignment: CDR1 MDHEN and CDR2 SYDVKM. CDR3 in DNA: TGTGCCAGCAGTTTTCAGTATCGGGGGCGCGGGACTGAAGCTTTCTTT. Translation: CASSFQYRGRGTEAFF.